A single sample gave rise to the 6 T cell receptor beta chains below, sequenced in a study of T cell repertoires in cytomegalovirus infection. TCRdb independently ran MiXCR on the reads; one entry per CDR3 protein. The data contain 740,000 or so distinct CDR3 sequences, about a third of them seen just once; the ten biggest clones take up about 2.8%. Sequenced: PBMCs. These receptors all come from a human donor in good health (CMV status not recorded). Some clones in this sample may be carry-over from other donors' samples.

The CDR3 spells CATSRDTEQYF. CDR3 bases: TGTGCCACCAGCAGAGATACGGAGCAGTACTTC. This chain connects TRBV15 to TRBJ2-7, with D hard to call. CDR3 size: 11 residues. Trimming cost V 0 bases and J 7 bases, with 4 bases left between them. The germline CDR1 and CDR2 sequences are LNHNV and YYDKDF (reference sequence). The full variable domain, in which reference TRBV15 and TRBJ2-7 provide the parts outside the CDR3, is DAMVIQNPRYQVTQFGKPVTLSCSQTLNHNVMYWYQQKSSQAPKLLFHYYDKDFNNEADTPDNFQSRRPNTSFCFLDIRSPGLGDTAMYLCATSRDTEQYFGPGTRLTVT.

CDR3 loop: CASSSIRPLQGPPTSGRRNEQFF. CDR3 DNA: TGTGCCAGTTCCTCCATCCGGCCTCTACAGGGCCCACCGACTAGCGGGAGACGTAATGAGCAGTTCTTC. The V and J genes are TRBV19 and TRBJ2-1; 12 bases match TRBD2. The CDR3 is 23 amino acids. Germline CDR1 LNHDA, CDR2 SQIVND (reference sequence). Trimming removed 8 bases from V and 7 bases from J; junction bases left unmatched: 33.

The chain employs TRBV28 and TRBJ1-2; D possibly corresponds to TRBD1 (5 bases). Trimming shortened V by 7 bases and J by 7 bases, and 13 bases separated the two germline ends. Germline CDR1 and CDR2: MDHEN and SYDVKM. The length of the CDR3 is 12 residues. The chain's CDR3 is CASKKGNGGYTF. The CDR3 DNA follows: TGTGCCAGCAAAAAGGGGAATGGTGGCTACACCTTC.

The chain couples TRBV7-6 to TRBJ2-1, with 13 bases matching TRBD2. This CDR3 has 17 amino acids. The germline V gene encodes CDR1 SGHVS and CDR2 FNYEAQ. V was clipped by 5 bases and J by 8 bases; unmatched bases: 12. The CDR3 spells CASSPRPGTSGVDEQFF. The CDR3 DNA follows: TGTGCCAGCAGCCCACGACCCGGGACTAGCGGGGTTGATGAGCAGTTCTTC.

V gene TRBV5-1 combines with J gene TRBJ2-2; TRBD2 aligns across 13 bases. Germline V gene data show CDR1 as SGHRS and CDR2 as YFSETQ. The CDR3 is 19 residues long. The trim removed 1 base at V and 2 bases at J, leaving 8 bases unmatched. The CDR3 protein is CASSLPTSGGPGNTGELFF. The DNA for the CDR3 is TGCGCCAGCAGCTTGCCGACTAGCGGGGGGCCCGGAAACACCGGGGAGCTGTTTTTT.

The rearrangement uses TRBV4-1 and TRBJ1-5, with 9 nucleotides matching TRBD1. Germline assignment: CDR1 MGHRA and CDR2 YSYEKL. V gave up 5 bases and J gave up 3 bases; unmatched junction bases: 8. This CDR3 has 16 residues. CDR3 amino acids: CASSNLGQGANQPQHF. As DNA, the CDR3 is TGCGCCAGCAGCAATTTGGGACAGGGCGCCAATCAGCCCCAGCATTTT.